The clone carrying this TCR beta chain was observed a handful of times. Germline V CDR1 and CDR2: SGHNT, YYREEE (reference sequence). The CDR3 runs to 14 residues. V dropped 5 bases and J dropped 3 bases, with 14 bases sitting between them. These data are taken from a study of blood T cell repertoires in COVID-19. Method: immunoSEQ multiplex PCR; TCRdb's copy keeps in-frame clones and lacks some. This sample yields 130,000 to 150,000 clones, of which roughly 85% are seen a single time; approximately 3.5% belongs to the top ten. The source material was peripheral blood. V is TRBV5-4 and J is TRBJ2-5; D is perhaps TRBD1 (5 bases). The TCR sequence derives from a man aged 55 to 70 with acute or convalescent COVID-19. The DNA of the CDR3 is TGTGCCAGCAGGATGGGGCATGGAGAAGAGACCCAGTACTTC. Its translation: CASRMGHGEETQYF.